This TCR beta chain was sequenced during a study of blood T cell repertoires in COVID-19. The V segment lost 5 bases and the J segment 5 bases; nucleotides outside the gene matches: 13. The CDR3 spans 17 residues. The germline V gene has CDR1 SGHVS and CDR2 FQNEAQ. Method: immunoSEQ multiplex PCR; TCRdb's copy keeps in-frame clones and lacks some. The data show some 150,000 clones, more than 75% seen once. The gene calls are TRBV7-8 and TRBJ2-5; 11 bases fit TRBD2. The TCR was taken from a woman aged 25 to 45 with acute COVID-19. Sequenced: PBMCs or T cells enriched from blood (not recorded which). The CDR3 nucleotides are TGTGCCAGCAGCCCAAAGCTCACTAGCGGGAGTCGGGAGACCCAGTACTTC. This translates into CASSPKLTSGSRETQYF.